This T cell receptor beta chain was sequenced for a study of CD8 T cells in ankylosing spondylitis. Libraries of TCR beta came from quantitative 5'-RACE with molecular barcodes. TCRdb analysed the 5' RACE reads with MiXCR anew, one entry per CDR3 protein. The sample contains about 130,000 distinct CDR3 sequences, roughly 15% of which appear only once. Findings of the study overall: A motif in TCR beta, a set of 8 or 9 highly homologous variants, appeared characteristic of ankylosing spondylitis blood.

Germline V CDR1 and CDR2: SGHRS, YFSETQ. Trimming removed 2 bases from V and 0 bases from J, with 14 bases in between. This CDR3 comprises 17 residues. This clonotype turned up a few times. As yet, its antigen is unknown. The chain joins TRBV5-1 to TRBJ2-2, with TRBD1 as a possible D gene (6 bases). Sequenced input: blood, either unsorted or a sorted T cell fraction (not recorded which). The sequence came from a female donor with ankylosing spondylitis or in good health (not recorded which). The CDR3 loop is CASSLLDRSSNTGELFF. The CDR3 DNA reads TGCGCCAGCAGCTTACTTGACAGGTCTTCGAACACCGGGGAGCTGTTTTTT.